The 19 T cell receptor beta chains reported below all come from one sample, sequenced in a study of blood T cell repertoires in COVID-19. The data were produced by immunoSEQ multiplex PCR, yet TCRdb's version contains in-frame clones alone and is incomplete. The sample includes 25,000 to 30,000 clones, about 77% of them seen just once. The material sequenced was peripheral blood. The receptors here all came from an elderly man with active or convalescent COVID-19.

This clone was counted only a few times. The chain is built from TRBV19 and TRBJ1-5; 9 nucleotides match TRBD1. This CDR3 comprises 14 residues. From germline, CDR1 is LNHDA and CDR2 SQIVND (reference sequence). Trimming took 4 bases from V and 4 from J; bases not matched to a gene: 2. The CDR3 here is CASSTGTGNQPQHF. As DNA, the CDR3 is TGTGCCAGTAGTACCGGGACAGGGAATCAGCCCCAGCATTTT.

The table lists this clone with a count of one. V and J are TRBV6-5 and TRBJ1-1; 8 positions match TRBD1. J lost 4 bases, V lost 4 bases, and 8 bases had no gene match. Germline lookup yields CDR1 MNHEY and CDR2 SVGAGI. The CDR3 has 15 amino acids. DNA for the CDR3: TGTGCCAGCAGTTGGGAAGGCAGGGGGCTCACTGAAGCTTTCTTT. It translates to CASSWEGRGLTEAFF.

This clone has just one count. The chain uses TRBV27 and TRBJ2-1; TRBD2 is a possible D gene (7 bases). The CDR3 is 17 amino acids. Germline-derived CDR1 and CDR2 are MNHEY and SMNVEV (reference sequence). V lost 7 bases to trimming and J lost 0 bases, with 19 bases between them. The CDR3 is CASKPPRGGASYNEQFF. The CDR3 DNA reads TGTGCCAGCAAACCCCCAAGGGGGGGCGCCTCCTACAATGAGCAGTTCTTC.

This rearrangement joins TRBV5-1 to TRBJ2-4, with D possibly TRBD1 on 7 matching bases. V was cut by 4 bases and J by 1 base, with 18 bases left in between. Germline lookup yields CDR1 SGHRS and CDR2 YFSETQ. This CDR3 comprises 17 residues. The CDR3 sequence is CASSQDRGGGAKNIQYF. CDR3 DNA sequence: TGCGCCAGCAGCCAGGACAGAGGAGGGGGCGCCAAAAACATTCAGTACTTC. The whole variable domain, filled in from reference TRBV5-1 and TRBJ2-4, reads KAGVTQTPRYLIKTRGQQVTLSCSPISGHRSVSWYQQTPGQGLQFLFEYFSETQRNKGNFPGRFSGRQFSNSRSEMNVSTLELGDSALYLCASSQDRGGGAKNIQYFGAGTRLSVL.

This clone has a single count. V usage is TRBV4-1 and J usage is TRBJ2-1; 12 bases are a match to TRBD1. The CDR3 has 16 residues. V dropped 3 bases and J dropped 8; count of bases not matched to a gene: 8. The germline CDR1 and CDR2 sequences are MGHRA and YSYEKL. CDR3 DNA sequence: TGCGCCAGCAGCCATGTTTTCCGGGACAGGGGGCATGAGCAGTTCTTC. Encoded protein: CASSHVFRDRGHEQFF.

This clone was detected only once. The V call is TRBV19, the J call TRBJ2-2; 8 bases align to TRBD2. The V gene end was trimmed by 8 bases and the J gene end by 2 bases; junction bases not matched to a gene: 10. The CDR3 totals 16 residues. CDR1 and CDR2 (germline): LNHDA, SQIVND (reference sequence). CDR3 in amino acids: CASRGGGTPNTGELFF. The CDR3 nucleotides are TGTGCCAGTCGGGGGGGCGGGACTCCCAACACCGGGGAGCTGTTTTTT.

V usage is TRBV4-1 and J usage is TRBJ2-2; TRBD2 matches at 7 bases. The V gene end was trimmed by 0 bases and the J gene end by 7 bases; junction bases not matched to a gene: 5. The CDR3 runs to 15 residues. The germline CDR1 and CDR2 sequences are MGHRA and YSYEKL. CDR3 residues: CASSQEAGVLGELFF. CDR3 nucleotides: TGCGCCAGCAGCCAAGAGGCGGGGGTACTCGGGGAGCTGTTTTTT.

The rearrangement joins TRBV28 to TRBJ1-6; no reliable D call. The CDR3 is made up of 14 amino acids. V was trimmed by 10 bases and J by 7 bases, leaving 17 bases between them. Germline CDR1 and CDR2: MDHEN and SYDVKM. The CDR3 is CATFPGVRNSPLHF. The CDR3 bases are TGTGCCACCTTCCCCGGGGTACGAAATTCACCCCTCCACTTT.

This sequence joins TRBV28 and TRBJ1-3, with D possibly being TRBD1 (6 bases). The CDR3 consists of 15 residues. Germline V lookup: CDR1 MDHEN, CDR2 SYDVKM. Trimming removed 7 bases at V and 0 bases at J, with 13 bases between. In nucleotides, the CDR3 is TGTGCCAGCACCCTGGACAGACCCTCTGGAAACACCATATATTTT. It specifies CASTLDRPSGNTIYF. Drawing the rest from reference TRBV28 and TRBJ1-3, the complete variable domain is DVKVTQSSRYLVKRTGEKVFLECVQDMDHENMFWYRQDPGLGLRLIYFSYDVKMKEKGDIPEGYSVSREKKERFSLILESASTNQTSMYLCASTLDRPSGNTIYFGEGSWLTVV.

This clone was detected once. The chain couples TRBV6-5 to TRBJ1-1, with D unclear. The CDR3 contains 13 residues. Deletions cut 1 base from V and 9 bases from J, with 12 bases between. The germline V gene has CDR1 MNHEY and CDR2 SVGAGI. CDR3: CASSYLAERQAFF. CDR3 in DNA: TGTGCCAGCAGTTACTTAGCGGAGAGACAAGCTTTCTTT.

This sequence joins TRBV11-2 and TRBJ1-6, with D hard to call. Trimming took off 7 bases at V and 6 bases at J, with 19 bases between the two ends. Per the germline V gene, CDR1 is SGHAT and CDR2 is FQNNGV. CDR3 size: 16 residues. CDR3 sequence reads: CASTRGGSGPNSPLHF. CDR3 bases: TGTGCCAGCACCCGGGGTGGGTCAGGACCTAATTCACCCCTCCACTTT. Based on the CDR3 plus reference TRBV11-2 and TRBJ1-6, the full variable domain is EAGVAQSPRYKIIEKRQSVAFWCNPISGHATLYWYQQILGQGPKLLIQFQNNGVVDDSQLPKDRFSAERLKGVDSTLKIQPAKLEDSAVYLCASTRGGSGPNSPLHFGNGTRLTVT.

The genes are TRBV27 and TRBJ2-3; 12 positions agree with TRBD2. This CDR3 region has 17 residues. Trimming took 3 bases from V and 1 from J; bases not matched to a gene: 5. Germline loops: CDR1 MNHEY, CDR2 SMNVEV (reference sequence). This CDR3 is CASSLSASGGGTDTQYF. CDR3 in DNA: TGTGCCAGCAGTTTGTCGGCTAGCGGGGGGGGCACAGATACGCAGTATTTT.

This clone appeared once. V and J are TRBV20-1 and TRBJ2-7; 9 bases fit TRBD1. This CDR3 is 14 amino acids long. Germline lookup yields CDR1 DFQATT and CDR2 SNEGSKA (reference sequence). V trimming: 4 bases; J trimming: 7 bases; junction bases outside the gene matches: 11. The CDR3 region is CSATEGQGKREQYF. CDR3 bases: TGCAGTGCTACTGAAGGACAGGGGAAGAGGGAGCAGTACTTC.

The chain has TRBV11-2 and TRBJ1-3, with 7 bases lining up with TRBD1. V was clipped by 4 bases and J by 3 bases; unmatched bases: 6. CDR1 SGHAT and CDR2 FQNNGV come from the germline V gene. This CDR3 has 15 amino acids. The CDR3 is CASSYQTGLGNTIYF. The CDR3 DNA reads TGTGCCAGCAGCTACCAGACAGGGCTTGGAAACACCATATATTTT.

The gene calls are TRBV6-2 or TRBV6-3 and TRBJ1-6; the match to TRBD1 covers 9 bases. V was pared by 5 bases and J by 8 bases, with 7 bases of the junction left unmatched. The CDR3 consists of 15 residues. Germline lookup yields CDR1 MNHEY and CDR2 SVGEGT. CDR3 loop: CASSKLGQGYSPLHF. In DNA, the CDR3 is TGTGCCAGCAGTAAATTGGGACAGGGATATTCACCCCTCCACTTT.

V is TRBV10-3 and J is TRBJ2-1; 10 positions agree with TRBD2. With 5 bases clipped from V and 6 bases from J, the junction kept 7 bases outside the gene matches. CDR1 ENHRY and CDR2 SYGVKD come from the germline V gene. CDR3 size: 15 residues. CDR3 loop: CAISKLAGESNEQFF. The CDR3, as DNA: TGTGCCATCAGTAAGCTAGCGGGAGAAAGCAATGAGCAGTTCTTC.

The rearrangement joins TRBV11-3 to TRBJ2-3, with TRBD1 identical over 8 bases. The CDR3 runs 15 residues. In germline, CDR1 is SGHNT, CDR2 YENEEA. The J segment lost 0 bases and the V segment lost 2 bases, leaving 1 base of the junction unmatched. CDR3 bases: TGTGCCAGCAGCTTAAGACAGGGGAGCACAGATACGCAGTATTTT. Translated, it gives CASSLRQGSTDTQYF.

CDR3 DNA: TGTGCCAGCAGTTTATTACCGGGACAGGGCTGGGCGGTCACTGAAGCTTTCTTT. Translated, it gives CASSLLPGQGWAVTEAFF. The rearrangement joins TRBV28 to TRBJ1-1; 9 bases are a match to TRBD1. The ends lost 1 base at V and 4 bases at J; junction bases unmatched: 13. Germline assignment: CDR1 MDHEN and CDR2 SYDVKM. The CDR3 extends over 18 amino acids.

The CDR3 coding sequence is TGTGCCAGCAGTTACCGAACATACAATGAGCAGTTCTTC. This sequence encodes CASSYRTYNEQFF. The V and J genes are TRBV6-2 or TRBV6-3 and TRBJ2-1; D uncertain. CDR1 MNHEY and CDR2 SVGEGT come from the germline V gene. V was cut by 2 bases and J by 4 bases, with 6 bases left in between. This CDR3 has 13 residues.